This T cell receptor (beta chain) comes out of a study of identical twins (dated by TCRdb to about 2016). For the study in its entirety: TCR alpha and beta repertoires from monozygotic twins, unrelated adults of various ages and cord blood were deep-sequenced to test whether fetal clonotypes persist. To rule out contamination, the twin experiments were replicated at different times with different library preparation protocols. On the study overall, not on this receptor specifically: In monozygotic twins, recombination models systematically underestimated out-of-frame TCR alpha sharing, but the models matched the sharing seen between unrelated individuals. Compared with coincidental sharing between unrelated individuals, out-of-frame TCR alpha sequences shared between twins had an excess of sequences with low generation probability. Fewer insertions were carried by abundant cord blood beta clonotypes; a weaker similar trend was observed in young adult naive repertoires, while no such trend was observed in memory repertoires. A weaker excess of twin sharing was found in beta out-of-frame sequences because the signal-to-noise ratio was lowered by fewer shared sequences. Because the same donors could not be followed over many years, the conclusions relied on cross-sectional statistical analysis. Invariant T cells such as MAIT and iNKT could partly confound zero-insertion analyses, although diverse VJ usage argued against such confounding for most clonotypes.

The table lists this clonotype with many counts. Its antigen has not been determined. The record has no base qualities; no much larger clone is one base away. Every donor in the study was a healthy Caucasian. The twin cohort comprised three pairs of female monozygotic twins, all aged about 18 to 29 years. Using Miltenyi CD45RO+ enrichment and human naive T-cell isolation kits, memory (CD45RO+) and naive T cells were isolated from PBMC. The germline V gene (reference sequence) provides CDR1 DFQATT and CDR2 SNEGSKA. Including cysteine and phenylalanine, the CDR3 has 16 amino acids. CDR3 DNA is the only sequence kept; it has 48 bases, read in frame from the first base. V was cut back by 3 bases and J by 0 bases, leaving a gap of 15 bases between them. Receptor amplification or capture employed 5' RACE. The sequencer listed for this sample is Illumina HiSeq 2000. Template switching added a universal primer binding site, and the final cDNA carried a unique molecular identifier that allowed TCR cDNA molecules to be counted accurately. Specific primers in the conserved constant-segment region were used to synthesize first-strand cDNA for TCR alpha and beta chains. To control for contamination, every cDNA library carried two barcodes: a SMART-Mk sample barcode plus Illumina barcodes. TruSeq adapter sequences and Illumina sample barcodes were added in two successive PCR steps. Sequencing of the TCR alpha and beta cDNA libraries was done on the Illumina HiSeq platform using custom primers. The authors' pipeline ran thus. Unique molecular identifiers were extracted from raw reads with MiGEC, and CDR3 positions were determined with MiXCR. Recombination models were inferred per individual with the repgenHMM and IGoR tools using an EM algorithm. The tcR package in R was used for shared clonotype analysis, with sharing normalized by the product of cloneset sizes. To study raw recombination free of thymic and clonal selection effects, out-of-frame nonproductive sequences were analyzed. TCRdb trimmed public reads at Q25 via fastp, called clones via MiXCR and kept in-frame beta chains. Every distinct CDR3 protein forms one entry, paired with its most common genes and DNA. The V and J calls follow TCRdb's processing rather than the paper's. This sample gives 200,000 to 250,000 distinct CDR3 sequences in total; less than 8% of them show up just once. Less than 2% of the sample belongs to the ten largest clones.

These records were also assigned to another study, of yellow fever vaccine responses in identical twins. As the second publication notes: According to the authors, in identical twins the way T cells responded to vaccination appeared partly convergent and partly personalized. The study precisely tracked vaccine-responding T cell clones in identical twins.

The material sequenced was memory (CD45RO+) T cells sorted from blood. In the paper's terms, the cell subset or site label means: CD45RO+ enriched T cells. This receptor chain uses TRBV20-1 and TRBJ2-1; D gene: possibly TRBD1, on 5 matching bases. The receptor's source is a woman aged 18-29 years in good health. The CDR3: CSARGLLPSSYNEQFF. In nucleotides, the sequence is TGCAGTGCTAGGGGGCTACTCCCCTCCTCCTACAATGAGCAGTTCTTC.